The 8 T cell receptor beta chains listed next were all sequenced from one sample in a study of blood T cell repertoires in COVID-19. Assay used: immunoSEQ multiplex PCR; TCRdb lists only in-frame clones, some missing. The top ten hold more than 1.3% of the sample, which has about 260,000 clones, around 87% seen once. Sequenced sample: peripheral blood. The receptors were gathered from a woman aged 40 to 49 who had recovered from COVID-19.

The genes are TRBV11-2 and TRBJ2-7; D gene uncertain. The CDR3 loop spans 11 amino acids. Germline V gene sequence: CDR1 SGHAT, CDR2 FQNNGV. V dropped 4 bases and J dropped 3 bases, with 4 bases sitting between them. DNA of the CDR3: TGTGCCAGCAGCTCCTACTACGAGCAGTACTTC. This sequence encodes CASSSYYEQYF.

The chain joins TRBV5-1 to TRBJ1-6, with TRBD1 identical over 10 bases. The germline V gene encodes CDR1 SGHRS and CDR2 YFSETQ. The CDR3 length is 16 residues. V trimming: 3 bases; J trimming: 10 bases; junction bases outside the gene matches: 10. The CDR3 sequence is CASSSHRDRGGSPLHF. In nucleotides, the CDR3 is TGCGCCAGCAGCTCCCACCGGGACAGGGGAGGATCACCCCTCCACTTT.

This chain joins TRBV18 and TRBJ2-3, with D possibly TRBD2 on 7 matching bases. The CDR3 sequence is 17 residues long. Germline CDR1 and CDR2: KGHSH and LQKENI. Trimming left V 2 bases short and J 6 bases short, with 21 bases between. Here the CDR3 reads CASSPNFAGASKDTQYF. In nucleotides, the CDR3 is TGTGCCAGCTCACCAAATTTTGCGGGGGCCTCCAAGGATACGCAGTATTTT.

The chain combines TRBV5-4 with TRBJ2-5, with D tentatively TRBD2 (7 bases). Trimming stripped 6 bases from V and 2 bases from J, with 14 bases between. The germline CDR1 and CDR2 sequences are SGHNT and YYREEE (reference sequence). The CDR3 length is 14 residues. The CDR3 is CASTVRGGQETQYF. The CDR3 DNA reads as TGTGCCAGCACCGTGAGGGGGGGTCAAGAGACCCAGTACTTC.

The V and J genes are TRBV2 and TRBJ2-4; 13 positions match TRBD2. This CDR3 is built from 18 residues. Germline V CDR1 and CDR2: SNHLY, FYNNEI. The J segment lost 0 bases and the V segment lost 6 bases, leaving 8 bases of the junction unmatched. The CDR3 sequence is CASSLSGLAGLAKNIQYF. The CDR3 bases are TGTGCCAGCAGCCTATCGGGACTAGCGGGACTAGCCAAAAACATTCAGTACTTC.

The gene calls are TRBV14 and TRBJ1-2; no reliable D call. This CDR3 has 13 residues. Per germline, CDR1 SGHDN and CDR2 FVKESK. V shed 5 bases and J shed 4 bases, with 11 bases lying between them. Here the CDR3 reads CASSLSASYGYTF. CDR3 nucleotide sequence: TGTGCCAGCAGCTTATCCGCTAGCTATGGCTACACCTTC.

V usage is TRBV6-5 and J usage is TRBJ2-1; TRBD2 might be the D (6 bases). Germline V CDR1 and CDR2: MNHEY, SVGAGI. The CDR3 is 14 residues long. The ends were cut back, 11 bases at V and 7 bases at J, with 21 bases in the middle. CDR3 bases: TGTGCCTCCCGACGAGGAGGGGCGCAAAATGAGCAGTTCTTC. This encodes CASRRGGAQNEQFF.

V gene TRBV2 combines with J gene TRBJ2-3; the D gene is possibly TRBD2 (6 bases). CDR1 is SNHLY, CDR2 FYNNEI, per germline. The CDR3 has 16 residues. The V end was cut by 0 bases, the J end by 4 bases, with 14 bases between. The DNA of the CDR3 is TGTGCCAGCAGTGAAGCGGGTACGACTAGGGCAGATACGCAGTATTTT. Translation gives CASSEAGTTRADTQYF.